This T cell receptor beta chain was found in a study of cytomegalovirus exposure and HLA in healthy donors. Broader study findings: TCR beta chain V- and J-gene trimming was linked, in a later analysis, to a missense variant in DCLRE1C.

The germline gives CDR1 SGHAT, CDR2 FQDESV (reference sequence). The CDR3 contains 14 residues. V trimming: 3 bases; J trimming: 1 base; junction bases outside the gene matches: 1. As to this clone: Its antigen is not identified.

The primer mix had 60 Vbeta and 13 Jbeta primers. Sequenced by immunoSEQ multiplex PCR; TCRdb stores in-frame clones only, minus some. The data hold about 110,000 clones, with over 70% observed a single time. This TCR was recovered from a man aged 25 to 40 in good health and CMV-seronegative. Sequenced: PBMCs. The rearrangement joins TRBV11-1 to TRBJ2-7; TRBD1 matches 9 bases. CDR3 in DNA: TGTGCCAGCAGCTTGGGGACAGGGTCCTACGAGCAGTACTTC. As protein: CASSLGTGSYEQYF.